This T cell receptor beta chain was recorded in a study of T cells in localized non-small cell lung cancer. The data were produced by immunoSEQ multiplex PCR, yet TCRdb's version contains in-frame clones alone and is incomplete. This table holds roughly 31,000 clones, roughly nine tenths found once. Concerning this clone itself: Its target is unknown.

Whole-study findings and limits: Of the top 100 tumor clones, median approximately 50 were in adjacent lung, around 28 among its top 100.

This CDR3 contains 16 residues. Germline V gene sequence: CDR1 SGHTA, CDR2 FQGNSA. Trimming shortened V by 2 bases and J by 0 bases, and 14 bases separated the two germline ends. The V call is TRBV7-2, the J call TRBJ2-7; TRBD2 might be the D (6 bases). The origin of this receptor is a woman between 40 and 69 years old with stage I lung adenocarcinoma. The starting material was peripheral blood, obtained before any cancer treatment. CDR3 in DNA: TGTGCCAGCAGCTTAATTGCCGCGACTAGCTCCTACGAGCAGTACTTC. As protein: CASSLIAATSSYEQYF.